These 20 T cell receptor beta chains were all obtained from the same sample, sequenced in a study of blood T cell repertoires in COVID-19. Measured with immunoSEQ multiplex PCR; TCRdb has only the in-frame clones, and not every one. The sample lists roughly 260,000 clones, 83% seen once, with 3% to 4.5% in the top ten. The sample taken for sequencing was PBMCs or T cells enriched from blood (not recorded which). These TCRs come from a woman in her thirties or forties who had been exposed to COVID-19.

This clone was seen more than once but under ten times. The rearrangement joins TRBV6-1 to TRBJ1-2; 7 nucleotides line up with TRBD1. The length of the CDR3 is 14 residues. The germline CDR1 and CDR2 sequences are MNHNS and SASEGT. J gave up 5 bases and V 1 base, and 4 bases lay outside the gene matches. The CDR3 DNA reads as TGTGCCAGCAGTGAAGAGGGGGCAGGGTATGGCTACACCTTC. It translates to CASSEEGAGYGYTF.

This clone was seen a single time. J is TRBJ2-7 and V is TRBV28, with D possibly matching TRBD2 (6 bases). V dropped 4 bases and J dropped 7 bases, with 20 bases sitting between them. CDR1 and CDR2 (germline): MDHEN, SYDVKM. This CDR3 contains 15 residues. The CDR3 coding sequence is TGTGCCAGCAGTTCGGCCGGGGGAACGGGGTGGGAGCAGTACTTC. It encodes CASSSAGGTGWEQYF.

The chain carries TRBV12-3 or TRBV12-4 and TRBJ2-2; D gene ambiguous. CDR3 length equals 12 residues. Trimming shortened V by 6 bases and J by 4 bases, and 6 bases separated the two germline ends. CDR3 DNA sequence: TGTGCCAGCAGAGGAGTCACCGGGGAGCTGTTTTTT. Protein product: CASRGVTGELFF.

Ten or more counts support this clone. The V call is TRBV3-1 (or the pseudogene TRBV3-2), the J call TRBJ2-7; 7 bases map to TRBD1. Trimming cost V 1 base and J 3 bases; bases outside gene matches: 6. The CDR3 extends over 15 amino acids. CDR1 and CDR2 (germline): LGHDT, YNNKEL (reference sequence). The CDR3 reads CASSQGVGGSYEQYF. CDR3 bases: TGTGCCAGCAGCCAAGGGGTAGGGGGCAGCTACGAGCAGTACTTC.

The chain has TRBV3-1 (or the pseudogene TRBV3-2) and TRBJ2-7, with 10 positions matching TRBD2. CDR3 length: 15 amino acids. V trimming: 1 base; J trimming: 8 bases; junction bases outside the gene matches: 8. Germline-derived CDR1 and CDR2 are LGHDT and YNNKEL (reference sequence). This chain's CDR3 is CASSQGTSGGGKQYF. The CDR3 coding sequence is TGTGCCAGCAGCCAAGGCACAAGCGGGGGGGGAAAGCAGTACTTC.

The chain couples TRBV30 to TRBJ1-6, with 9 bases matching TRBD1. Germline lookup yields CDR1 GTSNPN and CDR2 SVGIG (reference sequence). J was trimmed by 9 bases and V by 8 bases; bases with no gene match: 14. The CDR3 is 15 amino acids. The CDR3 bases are TGTGCCGGCCCGACCAGGACAGGGGAAGGTTCACCCCTCCACTTT. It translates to CAGPTRTGEGSPLHF.

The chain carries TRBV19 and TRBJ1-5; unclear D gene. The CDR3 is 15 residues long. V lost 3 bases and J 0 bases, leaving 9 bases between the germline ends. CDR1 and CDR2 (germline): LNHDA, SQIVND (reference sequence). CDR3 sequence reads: CASSIVVNSNQPQHF. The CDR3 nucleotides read TGTGCCAGTAGTATCGTAGTAAATAGCAATCAGCCCCAGCATTTT.

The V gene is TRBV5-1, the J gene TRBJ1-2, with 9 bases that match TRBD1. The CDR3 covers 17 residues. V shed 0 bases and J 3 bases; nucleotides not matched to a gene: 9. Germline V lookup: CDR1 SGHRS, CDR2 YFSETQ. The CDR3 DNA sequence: TGCGCCAGCAGCTTGGGGGACAGGGTACCCTCTCACTATGGCTACACCTTC. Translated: CASSLGDRVPSHYGYTF.

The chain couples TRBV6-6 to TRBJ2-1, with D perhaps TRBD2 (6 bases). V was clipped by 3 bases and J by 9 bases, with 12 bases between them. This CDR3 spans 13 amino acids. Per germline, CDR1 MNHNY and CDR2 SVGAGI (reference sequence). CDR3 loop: CASSYRSGGEQFF. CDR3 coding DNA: TGTGCCAGCAGTTATCGTTCCGGGGGTGAGCAGTTCTTC.

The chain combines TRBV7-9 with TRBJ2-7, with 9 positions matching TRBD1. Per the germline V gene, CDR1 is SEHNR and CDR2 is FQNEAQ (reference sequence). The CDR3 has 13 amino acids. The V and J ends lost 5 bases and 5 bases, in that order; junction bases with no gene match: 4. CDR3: CASSLGQGDEQYF. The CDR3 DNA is TGTGCCAGCAGCCTGGGACAGGGTGACGAGCAGTACTTC.

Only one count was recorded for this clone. The CDR3 bases are TGTGCCAGTAGTTCCTGGGAGTACACCGGGGAGCTGTTTTTT. Its protein product is CASSSWEYTGELFF. This chain links TRBV19 with TRBJ2-2; a weak D match, TRBD2 (5 bases). CDR1 is LNHDA, CDR2 SQIVND, per germline (reference sequence). V was cut by 5 bases and J by 3 bases, with 10 bases left in between. The CDR3 is 14 amino acids.

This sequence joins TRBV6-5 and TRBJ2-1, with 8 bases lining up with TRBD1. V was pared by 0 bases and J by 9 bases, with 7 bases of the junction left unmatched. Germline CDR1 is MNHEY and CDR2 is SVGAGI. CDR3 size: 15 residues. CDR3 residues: CASSYSWTGSGEQFF. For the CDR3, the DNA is TGTGCCAGCAGTTACTCATGGACAGGGTCAGGTGAGCAGTTCTTC.

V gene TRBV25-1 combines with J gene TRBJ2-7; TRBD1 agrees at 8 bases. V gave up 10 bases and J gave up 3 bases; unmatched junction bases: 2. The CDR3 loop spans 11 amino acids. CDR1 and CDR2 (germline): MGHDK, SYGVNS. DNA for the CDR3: TGTGCCACCGGACAGGGCTACGAGCAGTACTTC. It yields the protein CATGQGYEQYF.

The CDR3: CASSLVGAETQYF. CDR3 sequence (DNA): TGTGCCAGCAGCTTAGTAGGGGCAGAGACCCAGTACTTC. The chain has TRBV7-2 and TRBJ2-5, with D perhaps TRBD1 (5 bases). CDR1 is SGHTA, CDR2 FQGNSA, per germline. V lost 1 base and J 4 bases, leaving 7 bases between the germline ends. The CDR3 contains 13 residues.

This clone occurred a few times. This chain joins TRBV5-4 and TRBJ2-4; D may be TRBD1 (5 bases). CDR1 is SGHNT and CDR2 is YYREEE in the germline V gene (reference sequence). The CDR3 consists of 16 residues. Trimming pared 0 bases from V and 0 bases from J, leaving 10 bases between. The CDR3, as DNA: TGTGCCAGCAGCTTGGATGGGGCGGTAGCCAAAAACATTCAGTACTTC. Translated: CASSLDGAVAKNIQYF.

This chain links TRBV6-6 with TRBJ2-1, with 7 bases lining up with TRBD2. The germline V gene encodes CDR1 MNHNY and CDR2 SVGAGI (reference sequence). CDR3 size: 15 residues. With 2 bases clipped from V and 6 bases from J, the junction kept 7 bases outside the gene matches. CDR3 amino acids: CASSYAGLEGNEQFF. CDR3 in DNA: TGTGCCAGCAGTTACGCTGGACTAGAGGGCAATGAGCAGTTCTTC.

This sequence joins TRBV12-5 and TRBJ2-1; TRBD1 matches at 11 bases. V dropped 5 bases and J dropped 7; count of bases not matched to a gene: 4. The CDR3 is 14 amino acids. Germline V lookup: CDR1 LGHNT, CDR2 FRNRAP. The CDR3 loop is CASGPGQGANEQFF. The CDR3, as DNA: TGTGCTAGTGGTCCAGGACAGGGGGCGAATGAGCAGTTCTTC.

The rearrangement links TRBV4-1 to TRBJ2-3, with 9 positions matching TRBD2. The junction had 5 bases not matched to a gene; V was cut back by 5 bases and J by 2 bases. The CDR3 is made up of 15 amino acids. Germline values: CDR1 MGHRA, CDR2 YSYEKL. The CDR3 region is CASSTRLADTDTQYF. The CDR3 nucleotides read TGCGCCAGCAGCACCCGACTAGCGGACACAGATACGCAGTATTTT.

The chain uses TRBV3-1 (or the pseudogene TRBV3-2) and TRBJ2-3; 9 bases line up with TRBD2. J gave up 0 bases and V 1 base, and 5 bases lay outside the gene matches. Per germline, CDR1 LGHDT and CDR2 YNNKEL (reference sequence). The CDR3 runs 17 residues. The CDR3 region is CASSQGRGGRSTDTQYF. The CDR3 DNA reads TGTGCCAGCAGCCAAGGGCGGGGGGGCCGTAGCACAGATACGCAGTATTTT.

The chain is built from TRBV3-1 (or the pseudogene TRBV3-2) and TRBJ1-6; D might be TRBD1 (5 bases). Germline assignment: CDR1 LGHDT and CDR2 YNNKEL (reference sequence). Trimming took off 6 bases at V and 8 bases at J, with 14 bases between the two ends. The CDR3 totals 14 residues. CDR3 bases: TGTGCCAGCAGACTACAGGCGACTTATTCACCCCTCCACTTT. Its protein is CASRLQATYSPLHF.